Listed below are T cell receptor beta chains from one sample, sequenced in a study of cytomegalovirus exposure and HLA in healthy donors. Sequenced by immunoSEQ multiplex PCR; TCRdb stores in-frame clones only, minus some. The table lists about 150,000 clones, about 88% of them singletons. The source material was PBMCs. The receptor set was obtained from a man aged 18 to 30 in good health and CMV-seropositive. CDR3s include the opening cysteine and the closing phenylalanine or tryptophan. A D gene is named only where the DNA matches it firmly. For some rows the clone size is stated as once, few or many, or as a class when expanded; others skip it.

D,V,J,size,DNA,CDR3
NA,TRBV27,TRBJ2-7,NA,TGTGCCAGCAGTTTGGGCAGGGCTTACGAGCAGTACTTC,CASSLGRAYEQYF
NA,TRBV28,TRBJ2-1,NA,TGTGCCACCCTCGGCAATGAGCAGTTCTTC,CATLGNEQFF
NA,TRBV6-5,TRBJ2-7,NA,TGTGCCAGCAGTTACGGACGGGATTCCTACGAGCAGTACTTC,CASSYGRDSYEQYF
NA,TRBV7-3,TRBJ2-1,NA,TGTGCCAGCAGCCAGGACTGGAACAATGAGCAGTTCTTC,CASSQDWNNEQFF
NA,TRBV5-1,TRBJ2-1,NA,TGCGCCAGCAGCCCGGCGGCGGGGTCGGATGAGCAGTTCTTC,CASSPAAGSDEQFF
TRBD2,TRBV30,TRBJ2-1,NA,TGTGCCTGGACCGGACTAGCGGTCTACAATGAGCAGTTCTTC,CAWTGLAVYNEQFF
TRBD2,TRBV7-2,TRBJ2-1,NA,TGTGCCAGCAGCTTATTGGCTAGCGGGAGGGAAAGGAATGAGCAGTTCTTC,CASSLLASGRERNEQFF
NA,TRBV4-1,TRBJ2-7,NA,TGCGCCAGCAGCCCTTCAACAGAAGGATTGTCTTACGAGCAGTACTTC,CASSPSTEGLSYEQYF
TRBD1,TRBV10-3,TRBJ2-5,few,TGTGCCATCAGTGAGGGACAGGGGGCAGAGACCCAGTACTTC,CAISEGQGAETQYF
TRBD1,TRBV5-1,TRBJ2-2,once,TGCGCCAGCACGCCCCCGACAGGGGCCGTAGGCGGGGAGCTGTTTTTT,CASTPPTGAVGGELFF
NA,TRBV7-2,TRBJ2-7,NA,TGTGCCAGCAGCCACTGGACAACCCAATCCTACGAGCAGTACTTC,CASSHWTTQSYEQYF
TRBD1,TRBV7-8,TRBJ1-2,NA,TGTGCCAGCAGCTTTTTATTTAACCCGGGACAGGGATTTGGCTACACCTTC,CASSFLFNPGQGFGYTF
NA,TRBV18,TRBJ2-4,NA,TGTGCCAGCTCACCGTTGGGGGCACTAGCCAAAAACATTCAGTACTTC,CASSPLGALAKNIQYF
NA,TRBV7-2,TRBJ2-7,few,TGTGCCAGCAGCTTAGCGGGACACGCCTGGGACTACGAGCAGTACTTC,CASSLAGHAWDYEQYF
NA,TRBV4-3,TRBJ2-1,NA,TGCGCCAGCAGCCGGAGGCAGGTGCTCTCGGGTGAGCAGTTCTTC,CASSRRQVLSGEQFF
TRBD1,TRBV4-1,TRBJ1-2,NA,TGCGCCAGCAGCCGAGGGACAGGGGTAGGCTATGGCTACACCTTC,CASSRGTGVGYGYTF
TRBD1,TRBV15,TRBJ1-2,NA,TGTGCCACCAGCACCGAACAGGGGAACTATGGCTACACCTTC,CATSTEQGNYGYTF
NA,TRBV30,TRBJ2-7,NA,TGTGCCTGGAGTGTGAGCAGGCTTTCCTACGAGCAGTACTTC,CAWSVSRLSYEQYF
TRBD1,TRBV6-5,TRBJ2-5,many,TGTGCCAGCAGCCCGACAGGGATAGGCCAAGAGACCCAGTACTTC,CASSPTGIGQETQYF
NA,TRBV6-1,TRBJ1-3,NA,TGTGCCAGCTCCGGACAGCTGAGCTCTGGAAACACCATATATTTT,CASSGQLSSGNTIYF
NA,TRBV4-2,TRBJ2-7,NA,TGTGCCAGCAGCCAAGATGGGAGAGAGCAGTACTTC,CASSQDGREQYF
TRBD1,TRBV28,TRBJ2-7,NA,TGTGCCAGCAGCTTGACAGGGGGCCGTAAAACTTCGTCAGCCTTATCCTACGAGCAGTACTTC,CASSLTGGRKTSSALSYEQYF
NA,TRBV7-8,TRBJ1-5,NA,TGTGCCAGCAGCTTAGTCGCGGGCAGGTCCCAGCATTTT,CASSLVAGRSQHF
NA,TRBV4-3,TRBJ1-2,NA,TGCGCCAGCAGCCAAGCTATCCCCTCCACGAGACTGGTCCCTAACTATGGCTACACCTTC,CASSQAIPSTRLVPNYGYTF
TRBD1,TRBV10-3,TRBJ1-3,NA,TGTGCCATCATCTCCGGGACAGGGGGCTCTGGAAACACCATATATTTT,CAIISGTGGSGNTIYF
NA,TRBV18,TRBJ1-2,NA,TGTGCCAGCTCACCAACTCCGGGAGCGGACTATGGCTACACCTTC,CASSPTPGADYGYTF
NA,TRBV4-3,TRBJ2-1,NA,TGCGCCAGCAGCCAAGAACCGGCGGGGCCTGGCTACAATGAGCAGTTCTTC,CASSQEPAGPGYNEQFF
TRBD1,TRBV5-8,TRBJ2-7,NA,TGTGCCAGCAGCTGGGGACAGGGACGCGAGCAGTACTTC,CASSWGQGREQYF
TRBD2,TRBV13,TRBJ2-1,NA,TGTGCCAGCAGCGCCCGACTAGCCTACTCCTACAATGAGCAGTTCTTC,CASSARLAYSYNEQFF
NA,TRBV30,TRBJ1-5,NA,TGTGCCTGGAGTGCGGGGGGGAATCAGCCCCAGCATTTT,CAWSAGGNQPQHF
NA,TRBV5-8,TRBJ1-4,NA,TGTGCCAGCAGCTCTGGGACATTGGGGAAAACTAATGAAAAACTGTTTTTT,CASSSGTLGKTNEKLFF
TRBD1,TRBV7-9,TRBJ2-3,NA,TGTGCCAGCAGCGGGTTGGGACAGGGTAGCACAGATACGCAGTATTTT,CASSGLGQGSTDTQYF
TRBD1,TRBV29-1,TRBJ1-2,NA,TGCAGCGTTGATACAGGGGACTATGGCTACACCTTC,CSVDTGDYGYTF
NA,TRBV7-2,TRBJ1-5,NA,TGTGCCAGCAGTCGTTCGGGGTTTAGCAATCAGCCCCAGCATTTT,CASSRSGFSNQPQHF
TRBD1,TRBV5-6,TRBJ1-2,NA,TGTGCCAGCAGCTTTTCATCGGACAGGAGTTGGGCAAGTGGCTACACCTTC,CASSFSSDRSWASGYTF
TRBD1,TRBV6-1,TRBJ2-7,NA,TGTGCCAGCAGTGTAGACAGGGATTCGTTACAGTACTTC,CASSVDRDSLQYF
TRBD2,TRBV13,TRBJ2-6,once,TGTGCCAGCAGCCATATGGCGGGGGGGCCCTCTGGGGCCAACGTCCTGACTTTC,CASSHMAGGPSGANVLTF
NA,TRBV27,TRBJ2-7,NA,NA,CASSSSRVAPQYF
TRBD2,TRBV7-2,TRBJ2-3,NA,TGTGCCAGCAGCTTAGCTGTAGCGGGGGGGCGAGCAGATACGCAGTATTTT,CASSLAVAGGRADTQYF
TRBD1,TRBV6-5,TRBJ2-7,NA,TGTGCCAGCAGTTTCGGGACAGGGGAGCACGAGCAGTACTTC,CASSFGTGEHEQYF
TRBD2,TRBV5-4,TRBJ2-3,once,TGTGCCAGCAGCTTGGCTTCTCAAGCGGGGGGGCGTTCAGATACGCAGTATTTT,CASSLASQAGGRSDTQYF
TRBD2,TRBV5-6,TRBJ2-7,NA,TGTGCCAGCACCGGGGGAGGACTAGCGGGAGTCTTTTACCACTACGAGCAGTACTTC,CASTGGGLAGVFYHYEQYF
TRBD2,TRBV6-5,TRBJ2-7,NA,TGTGCCAGTTATAGCGGGTCCTACGAGCAGTACTTC,CASYSGSYEQYF
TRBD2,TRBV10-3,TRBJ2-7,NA,TGTGCCATCAGTGACCCGGGGGGGTCCTACGAGCAGTACTTC,CAISDPGGSYEQYF
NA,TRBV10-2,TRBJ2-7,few,TGCGCCAGCAGTGGGGCTTCGCGGGGCGCTAAGTACGAGCAGTACTTC,CASSGASRGAKYEQYF
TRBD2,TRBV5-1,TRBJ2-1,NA,TGCGCCAGCAGCTTGGCCCCTAGCGGCGGGTTGGAGCAGTTCTTC,CASSLAPSGGLEQFF
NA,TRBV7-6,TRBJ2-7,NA,TGTGCCAGCAGCTTAGGTGGGCGGGGGCCGGGCGAGCAGTACTTC,CASSLGGRGPGEQYF
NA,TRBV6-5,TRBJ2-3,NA,TGTGCCCCGGTTCGGTATACAGATACGCAGTATTTT,CAPVRYTDTQYF
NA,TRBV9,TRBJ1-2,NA,TGTGCCAGCAGCGCCTCTAGGGACATCCTCTTC,CASSASRDILF
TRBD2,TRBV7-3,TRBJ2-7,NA,TGTGCCAGCAGCCTAAAGGGAGGGATACCCTACGAGCAGTACTTC,CASSLKGGIPYEQYF
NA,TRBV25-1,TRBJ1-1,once,TGTGCCAGCAGTGAAGCAGGGGCGCGAAACACTGAAGCTTTCTTT,CASSEAGARNTEAFF
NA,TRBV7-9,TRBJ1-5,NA,TGTGCCAGCAGCTTAGATCCAGGGGGCAATCAGCCCCAGCATTTT,CASSLDPGGNQPQHF
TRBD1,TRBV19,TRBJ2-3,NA,TGTGCCAGTAGTAAAGTCCGACAGGGGGCGGGCGCAGATACGCAGTATTTT,CASSKVRQGAGADTQYF